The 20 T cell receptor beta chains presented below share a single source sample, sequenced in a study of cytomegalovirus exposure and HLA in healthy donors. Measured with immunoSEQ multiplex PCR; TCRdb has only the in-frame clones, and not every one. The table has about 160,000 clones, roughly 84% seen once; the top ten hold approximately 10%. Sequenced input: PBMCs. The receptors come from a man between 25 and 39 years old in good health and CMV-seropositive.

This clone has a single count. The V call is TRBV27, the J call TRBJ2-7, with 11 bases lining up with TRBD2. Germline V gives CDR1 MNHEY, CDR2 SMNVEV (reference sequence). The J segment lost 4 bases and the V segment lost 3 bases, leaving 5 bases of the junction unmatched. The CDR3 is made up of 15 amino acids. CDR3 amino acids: CASSFMTSGTYEQYF. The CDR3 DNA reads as TGTGCCAGCAGTTTCATGACTAGCGGGACATACGAGCAGTACTTC.

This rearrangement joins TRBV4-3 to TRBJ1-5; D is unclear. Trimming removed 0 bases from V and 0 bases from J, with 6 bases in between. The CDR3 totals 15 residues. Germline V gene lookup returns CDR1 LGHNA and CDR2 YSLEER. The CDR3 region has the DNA TGCGCCAGCAGCCAAGATCCCAATAGCAATCAGCCCCAGCATTTT. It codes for CASSQDPNSNQPQHF.

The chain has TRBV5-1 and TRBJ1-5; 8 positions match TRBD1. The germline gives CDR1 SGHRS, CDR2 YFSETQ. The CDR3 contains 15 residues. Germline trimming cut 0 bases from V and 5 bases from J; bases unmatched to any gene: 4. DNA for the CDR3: TGCGCCAGCAGCTTGGGGGTGACAGGGGATCAGCCCCAGCATTTT. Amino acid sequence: CASSLGVTGDQPQHF.

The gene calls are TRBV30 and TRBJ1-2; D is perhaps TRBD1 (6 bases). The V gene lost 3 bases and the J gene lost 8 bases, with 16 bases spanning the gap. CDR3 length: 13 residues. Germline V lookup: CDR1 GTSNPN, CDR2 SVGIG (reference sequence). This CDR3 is CAWSRRTARGYTF. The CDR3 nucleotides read TGTGCCTGGAGCCGCAGGACAGCGCGCGGCTACACCTTC.

Here the CDR3 reads CASSGGGIASSYEQYF. CDR3 sequence (DNA): TGTGCCAGCAGCGGTGGAGGGATTGCCAGCTCCTACGAGCAGTACTTC. The chain uses TRBV5-4 and TRBJ2-7; a weak D match, TRBD2 (6 bases). Germline loops: CDR1 SGHNT, CDR2 YYREEE (reference sequence). This CDR3 spans 16 amino acids. Deletions cut 4 bases from V and 0 bases from J, with 17 bases between.

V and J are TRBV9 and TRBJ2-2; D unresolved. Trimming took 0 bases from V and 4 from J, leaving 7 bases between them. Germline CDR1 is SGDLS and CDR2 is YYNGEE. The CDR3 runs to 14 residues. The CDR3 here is CASSVGSGTGELFF. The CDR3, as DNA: TGTGCCAGCAGCGTAGGATCCGGCACCGGGGAGCTGTTTTTT. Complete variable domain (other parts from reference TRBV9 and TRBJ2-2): DSGVTQTPKHLITATGQRVTLRCSPRSGDLSVYWYQQSLDQGLQFLIQYYNGEERAKGNILERFSAQQFPDLHSELNLSSLELGDSALYFCASSVGSGTGELFFGEGSRLTVL.

CDR3 sequence reads: CASSPPGQGYTDTQYF. In nucleotides, the CDR3 is TGTGCCAGCTCACCCCCGGGACAGGGGTACACAGATACGCAGTATTTT. The rearrangement links TRBV18 to TRBJ2-3, with TRBD1 identical over 10 bases. CDR1 is KGHSH and CDR2 is LQKENI in the germline V gene. CDR3 length: 16 amino acids. After removal of 3 bases from V and 2 bases from J, the junction contained 5 bases not matched to a gene.

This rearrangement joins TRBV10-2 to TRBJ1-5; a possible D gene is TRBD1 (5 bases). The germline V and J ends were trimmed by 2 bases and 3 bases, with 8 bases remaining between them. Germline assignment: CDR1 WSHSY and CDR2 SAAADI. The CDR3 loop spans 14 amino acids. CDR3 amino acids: CASSERGVNQPQHF. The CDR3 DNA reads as TGCGCCAGCAGTGAGAGGGGTGTCAATCAGCCCCAGCATTTT.

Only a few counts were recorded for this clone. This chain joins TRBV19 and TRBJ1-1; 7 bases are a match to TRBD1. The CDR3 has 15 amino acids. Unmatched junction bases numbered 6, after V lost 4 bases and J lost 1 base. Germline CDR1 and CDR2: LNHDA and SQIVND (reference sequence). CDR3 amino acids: CASSKDRAENTEAFF. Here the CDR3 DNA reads TGTGCCAGTAGTAAAGACAGGGCTGAGAACACTGAAGCTTTCTTT.

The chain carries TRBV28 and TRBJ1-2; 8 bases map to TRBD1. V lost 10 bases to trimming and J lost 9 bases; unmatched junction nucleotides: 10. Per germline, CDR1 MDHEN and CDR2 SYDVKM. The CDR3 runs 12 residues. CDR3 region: CAIRGRLGRYTF. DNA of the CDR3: TGTGCCATCAGGGGGCGTCTTGGTCGCTACACCTTC.

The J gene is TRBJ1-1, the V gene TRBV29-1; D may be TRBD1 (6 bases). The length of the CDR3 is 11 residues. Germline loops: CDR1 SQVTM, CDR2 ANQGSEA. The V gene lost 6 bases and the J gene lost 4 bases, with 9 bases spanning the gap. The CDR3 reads CSVPQGTEAFF. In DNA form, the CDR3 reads TGCAGCGTGCCACAGGGCACTGAAGCTTTCTTT.

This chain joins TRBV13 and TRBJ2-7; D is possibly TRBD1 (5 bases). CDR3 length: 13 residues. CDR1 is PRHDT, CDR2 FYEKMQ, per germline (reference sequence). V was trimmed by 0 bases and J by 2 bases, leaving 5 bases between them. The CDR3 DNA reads TGTGCCAGCAGCTTAGGGACAGCCTACGAGCAGTACTTC. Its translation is CASSLGTAYEQYF.

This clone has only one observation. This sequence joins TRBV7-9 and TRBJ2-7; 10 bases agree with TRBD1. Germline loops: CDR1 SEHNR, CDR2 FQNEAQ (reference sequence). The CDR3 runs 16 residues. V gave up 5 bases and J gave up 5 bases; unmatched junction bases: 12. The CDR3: CASSPRSGQGFHEQYF. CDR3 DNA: TGTGCCAGCAGCCCCCGTTCGGGACAGGGGTTTCACGAGCAGTACTTC. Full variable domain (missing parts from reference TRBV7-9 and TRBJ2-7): DTGVSQNPRHKITKRGQNVTFRCDPISEHNRLYWYRQTLGQGPEFLTYFQNEAQLEKSRLLSDRFSAERPKGSFSTLEIQRTEQGDSAMYLCASSPRSGQGFHEQYFGPGTRLTVT.

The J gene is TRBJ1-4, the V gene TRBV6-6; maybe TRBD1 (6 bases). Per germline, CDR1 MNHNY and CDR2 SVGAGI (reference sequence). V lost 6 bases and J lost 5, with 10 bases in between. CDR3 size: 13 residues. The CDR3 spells CASRGGGNEKLFF. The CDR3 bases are TGTGCCAGCAGAGGGGGGGGAAATGAAAAACTGTTTTTT.

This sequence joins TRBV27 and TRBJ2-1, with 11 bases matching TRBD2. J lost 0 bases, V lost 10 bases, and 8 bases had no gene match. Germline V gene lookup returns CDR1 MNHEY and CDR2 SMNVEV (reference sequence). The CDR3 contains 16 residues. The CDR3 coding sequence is TGTGCCACCACTAGCGGGGGATCTCTCTCCTACAATGAGCAGTTCTTC. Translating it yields CATTSGGSLSYNEQFF.

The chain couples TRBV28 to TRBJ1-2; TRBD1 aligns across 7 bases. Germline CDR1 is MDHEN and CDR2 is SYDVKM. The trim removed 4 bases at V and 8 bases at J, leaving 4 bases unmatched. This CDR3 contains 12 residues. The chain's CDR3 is CASSYNRGGYTF. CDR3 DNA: TGTGCCAGCAGTTACAACAGGGGAGGCTACACCTTC.

CDR3 sequence reads: CASSSWGTADAETQYF. CDR3 bases: TGTGCCAGTAGTTCCTGGGGGACTGCAGATGCGGAGACCCAGTACTTC. The J gene is TRBJ2-5, the V gene TRBV19; weak D call: TRBD2 (6 bases). V dropped 5 bases and J dropped 5 bases, with 21 bases sitting between them. CDR3 size: 16 residues. Germline-derived CDR1 and CDR2 are LNHDA and SQIVND (reference sequence). Using reference TRBV19 and TRBJ2-5 for the parts outside the CDR3, the full variable domain is DGGITQSPKYLFRKEGQNVTLSCEQNLNHDAMYWYRQDPGQGLRLIYYSQIVNDFQKGDIAEGYSVSREKKESFPLTVTSAQKNPTAFYLCASSSWGTADAETQYFGPGTRLLVL.

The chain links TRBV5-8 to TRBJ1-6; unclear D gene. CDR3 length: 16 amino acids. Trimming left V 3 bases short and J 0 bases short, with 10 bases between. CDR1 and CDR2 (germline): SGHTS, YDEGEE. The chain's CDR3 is CASSSGGSSYNSPLHF. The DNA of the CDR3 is TGTGCCAGCAGCTCGGGAGGCAGCTCCTATAATTCACCCCTCCACTTT. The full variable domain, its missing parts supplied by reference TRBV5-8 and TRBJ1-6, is EAGVTQSPTHLIKTRGQQATLRCSPISGHTSVYWYQQALGLGLQFLLWYDEGEERNRGNFPPRFSGRQFPNYSSELNVNALELEDSALYLCASSSGGSSYNSPLHFGNGTRLTVT.

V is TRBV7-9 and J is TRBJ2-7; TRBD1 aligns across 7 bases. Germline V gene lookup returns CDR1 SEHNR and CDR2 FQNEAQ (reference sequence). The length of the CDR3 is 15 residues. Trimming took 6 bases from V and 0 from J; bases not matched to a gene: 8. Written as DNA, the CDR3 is TGTGCCAGCAGTAAAGAAGACAGGGCCTCCTACGAGCAGTACTTC. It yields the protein CASSKEDRASYEQYF.

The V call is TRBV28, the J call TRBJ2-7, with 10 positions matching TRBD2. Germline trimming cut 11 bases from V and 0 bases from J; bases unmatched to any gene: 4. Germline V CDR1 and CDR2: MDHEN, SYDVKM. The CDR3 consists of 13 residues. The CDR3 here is CAYSGGLSYEQYF. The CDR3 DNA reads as TGTGCCTATAGCGGGGGGCTCTCCTACGAGCAGTACTTC.